The 4 T cell receptor beta chains below all came from one sample that was sequenced in a study of blood T cell repertoires in COVID-19. The repertoire was sequenced with immunoSEQ multiplex PCR; TCRdb's copy has only in-frame clones and lacks some. The sample includes 150,000 to 200,000 clones, approximately 86% seen only once; the top ten take approximately 7%. The sample comprised peripheral blood. Receptor source: a woman aged 40 to 50 with COVID-19, enrolled during active disease.

This clone occurred a few times. The chain carries TRBV12-3 or TRBV12-4 and TRBJ1-1; 7 nucleotides match TRBD1. The trim removed 5 bases at V and 5 bases at J, leaving 2 bases unmatched. The CDR3 is made up of 12 amino acids. CDR3 coding DNA: TGTGCCAGCAGTAAACAGGGGACTGAAGCTTTCTTT. Translated: CASSKQGTEAFF.

The genes are TRBV19 and TRBJ1-5; tentatively, D is TRBD1 (5 bases). Germline lookup yields CDR1 LNHDA and CDR2 SQIVND (reference sequence). The length of the CDR3 is 14 residues. Trimming stripped 1 base from V and 9 bases from J, with 13 bases between. In DNA, the CDR3 is TGTGCCAGTAGTATAGTGTTCGGGGGGAGGCCCCAGCATTTT. Translated: CASSIVFGGRPQHF. The full variable domain, its missing parts supplied by reference TRBV19 and TRBJ1-5, is DGGITQSPKYLFRKEGQNVTLSCEQNLNHDAMYWYRQDPGQGLRLIYYSQIVNDFQKGDIAEGYSVSREKKESFPLTVTSAQKNPTAFYLCASSIVFGGRPQHFGDGTRLSIL.

This clone was counted once. V and J are TRBV19 and TRBJ2-3; D perhaps matches TRBD2 (6 bases). V shed 5 bases and J shed 0 bases, with 15 bases lying between them. Germline values: CDR1 LNHDA, CDR2 SQIVND (reference sequence). This CDR3 is 16 amino acids long. CDR3 DNA sequence: TGTGCCAGTAGTCGATGGCGGGATCTTAGCACAGATACGCAGTATTTT. Translating gives CASSRWRDLSTDTQYF. Combining the CDR3 with reference TRBV19 and TRBJ2-3 gives the whole variable domain DGGITQSPKYLFRKEGQNVTLSCEQNLNHDAMYWYRQDPGQGLRLIYYSQIVNDFQKGDIAEGYSVSREKKESFPLTVTSAQKNPTAFYLCASSRWRDLSTDTQYFGPGTRLTVL.

The rearrangement links TRBV11-2 to TRBJ1-4; D may be TRBD1 (5 bases). This CDR3 contains 12 residues. V dropped 5 bases and J dropped 10 bases, with 11 bases sitting between them. Per germline, CDR1 SGHAT and CDR2 FQNNGV. Here the CDR3 DNA reads TGTGCCAGCAGCATCGCCGGGGGAAAACTGTTTTTT. Protein product: CASSIAGGKLFF.